This T cell receptor (beta chain) was recovered during a study of graft-versus-host responses after intestinal transplantation. As for the study in general: All recipients were transplanted with multivisceral, liver-intestinal, or isolated intestinal grafts.

Comments on this clone: Its antigen remains unidentified.

V shed 0 bases and J shed 1 base, with 7 bases lying between them. The germline CDR1 and CDR2 sequences are SGDLS and YYNGEE. There are 14 residues in the CDR3. Study conclusions and caveats: High graft-versus-host to host-versus-graft T cell clonal ratios marked allografts of patients with graft-donor macrochimerism.

Libraries were prepared by immunoSEQ multiplex PCR; TCRdb keeps only in-frame clonotypes and omits some of them. In the table there are about 90,000 clones, approximately 92% of which are singletons. This receptor was obtained from a human donor who received an intestinal transplant. The V and J genes are TRBV9 and TRBJ1-1; D is unresolved. This specimen was unstimulated CD4+ T cells sorted from spleen or lymph node cells, taken before intestinal transplant. This CDR3 is CASSVVRGNTEAFF. CDR3 bases: TGTGCCAGCAGCGTAGTACGGGGGAACACTGAAGCTTTCTTT.